The 4 T cell receptor beta chains below all came from one sample that was sequenced in a study of lymphopenia after photon versus proton radiotherapy. Produced via immunoSEQ multiplex PCR; TCRdb's table is partial and in-frame only. Seen here are approximately 65,000 clones, around 87% observed once, and the top ten hold around 13%. The sample was peripheral blood, taken from a patient treated with proton-based radiotherapy. Every receptor here comes from a man of 80 years or more with esophageal cancer.

The rearrangement joins TRBV5-1 to TRBJ2-7; perhaps TRBD2 as D (6 bases). Per the germline V gene, CDR1 is SGHRS and CDR2 is YFSETQ. The CDR3 is 14 amino acids. V gave up 2 bases and J gave up 2 bases, with 11 bases separating them. In DNA, the CDR3 is TGCGCCAGCAGCTTCGGGACTCCTCCCTACGAGCAGTACTTC. Its translation is CASSFGTPPYEQYF.

This chain uses TRBV30 with TRBJ1-5, with unresolved D. Germline lookup yields CDR1 GTSNPN and CDR2 SVGIG (reference sequence). Trimming cost V 2 bases and J 4 bases, with 9 bases left between them. The CDR3 length is 13 residues. For the CDR3, the DNA is TGTGCCTGGAGTCCGGGAGGGAATCAGCCCCAGCATTTT. Its protein product is CAWSPGGNQPQHF.

This clone was picked up one time. The chain is built from TRBV29-1 and TRBJ2-3; perhaps TRBD2 as D (5 bases). Germline assignment: CDR1 SQVTM and CDR2 ANQGSEA. The CDR3 covers 14 residues. Trimming removed 7 bases from V and 5 bases from J, with 19 bases in between. The CDR3 reads CSAPGSLNRDTQYF. The DNA for the CDR3 is TGCAGCGCCCCGGGATCCTTGAACAGAGATACGCAGTATTTT.

This chain links TRBV9 with TRBJ2-2; 7 bases align to TRBD1. Germline values: CDR1 SGDLS, CDR2 YYNGEE. With V trimmed by 4 bases and J by 6 bases, 21 bases remained unmatched. CDR3 size: 19 residues. The DNA for the CDR3 is TGTGCCAGCAGCCCACGATCAGGGGGTCAAGGTTTGGGGTCCGGGGAGCTGTTTTTT. It encodes CASSPRSGGQGLGSGELFF.